These 32 T cell receptor beta chains originate from one sample sequenced in a study of OX40 agonist ivuxolimab in advanced cancers. Produced via immunoSEQ multiplex PCR; TCRdb's table is partial and in-frame only. This sample has around 49,000 clones, with over 60% found just once. Sequenced here: CD4+ or CD8+ T cells sorted from blood, sampled in a trial of the OX40 agonist ivuxolimab. The receptors come from an adult with an advanced solid tumor such as melanoma, head and neck, liver or kidney cancer.

The chain links TRBV4-2 to TRBJ2-4, with 7 positions matching TRBD2. The V and J ends lost 6 bases and 7 bases, in that order; junction bases with no gene match: 18. CDR1 LGHNA and CDR2 YNFKEQ come from the germline V gene. The CDR3 runs 17 residues. DNA of the CDR3: TGTGCCAGCAGGGCTCTACTAGCGCGAGCGGGGAACAACATTCAGTACTTC. It translates to CASRALLARAGNNIQYF.

The V call is TRBV7-2, the J call TRBJ2-1, with 7 bases matching TRBD2. J gave up 1 base and V 1 base, and 4 bases lay outside the gene matches. Germline V gene data show CDR1 as SGHTA and CDR2 as FQGNSA. CDR3 length: 16 amino acids. CDR3 sequence (DNA): TGTGCCAGCAGCTTAGGGCAGGGAGGGTCCTACAATGAGCAGTTCTTC. This codes for CASSLGQGGSYNEQFF.

This clone was seen more than once but under ten times. The CDR3 loop is CSAGQGQVAFF. The CDR3 coding sequence is TGCAGTGCAGGACAGGGTCAGGTGGCTTTCTTT. The chain is built from TRBV20-1 and TRBJ1-1, with 8 bases aligning to TRBD1. The germline CDR1 and CDR2 sequences are DFQATT and SNEGSKA (reference sequence). V lost 6 bases, J lost 11 bases, and 8 bases stayed unmatched. This CDR3 contains 11 residues.

The rearrangement joins TRBV4-3 to TRBJ2-7, with a possible D match to TRBD2 (5 bases). V was pared by 1 base and J by 4 bases, with 11 bases between. This CDR3 contains 14 residues. CDR1 is LGHNA, CDR2 YSLEER, per germline. In DNA, the CDR3 is TGCGCCAGCAGCCAAGGTTGGTCGGGGTACGAGCAGTACTTC. Translating gives CASSQGWSGYEQYF.

This clone was observed a few times. The chain has TRBV7-9 and TRBJ1-2; D gene unclear. This CDR3 has 13 residues. V gave up 5 bases and J gave up 6 bases, with 13 bases separating them. Germline V gene lookup returns CDR1 SEHNR and CDR2 FQNEAQ (reference sequence). CDR3 region: CASSPTRDHGYTF. The CDR3 nucleotides are TGTGCCAGCAGCCCAACAAGGGATCATGGCTACACCTTC.

This clone came up once. This chain uses TRBV5-6 with TRBJ2-3; D ambiguous. The CDR3 is made up of 15 amino acids. Germline V gene lookup returns CDR1 SGHDT and CDR2 YYEEEE. The germline V and J ends were trimmed by 0 bases and 3 bases, with 11 bases remaining between them. CDR3 sequence (DNA): TGTGCCAGCAGCTTGGTTGGTACCGAGACAGATACGCAGTATTTT. Amino acid sequence: CASSLVGTETDTQYF. Full variable domain (rest looked up from reference TRBV5-6 and TRBJ2-3): DAGVTQSPTHLIKTRGQQVTLRCSPKSGHDTVSWYQQALGQGPQFIFQYYEEEERQRGNFPDRFSGHQFPNYSSELNVNALLLGDSALYLCASSLVGTETDTQYFGPGTRLTVL.

The V gene is TRBV10-1, the J gene TRBJ2-5; tentative D call: TRBD1 (5 bases). Germline V gene sequence: CDR1 WNHNN, CDR2 SYGVQD (reference sequence). V was cut by 0 bases and J by 4 bases, with 12 bases left in between. This CDR3 is built from 15 residues. The CDR3 sequence: CASSESWAGPETQYF. Here the CDR3 DNA reads TGCGCCAGCAGTGAGTCTTGGGCAGGGCCAGAGACCCAGTACTTC.

V gene TRBV7-2 combines with J gene TRBJ2-1; 11 nucleotides line up with TRBD2. Trimming removed 8 bases from V and 6 bases from J; junction bases left unmatched: 9. Germline-derived CDR1 and CDR2 are SGHTA and FQGNSA. This CDR3 has 15 amino acids. CDR3 sequence: CASVRLAGGANEQFF. DNA for the CDR3: TGTGCCAGCGTACGTTTAGCGGGAGGGGCCAATGAGCAGTTCTTC.

This clone was observed a handful of times. This rearrangement joins TRBV10-3 to TRBJ2-5; D remains unclear. CDR3 length: 12 amino acids. V lost 2 bases to trimming and J lost 0 bases, with 1 base between them. CDR1 and CDR2 from the germline V gene are ENHRY and SYGVKD. This CDR3 is CAISENQETQYF. DNA of the CDR3: TGTGCCATCAGTGAGAACCAAGAGACCCAGTACTTC.

V gene TRBV5-6 combines with J gene TRBJ1-2; 10 bases align to TRBD1. Germline CDR1 and CDR2: SGHDT and YYEEEE. The CDR3 is 15 residues long. The trim removed 2 bases at V and 10 bases at J, leaving 11 bases unmatched. The CDR3 coding sequence is TGTGCCAGCAGCTTATCCCCGGGACAGGGGTTTGCCTACACCTTC. Translation: CASSLSPGQGFAYTF.

The chain links TRBV11-2 to TRBJ2-5; 9 bases map to TRBD2. Looked up from germline, CDR1 is SGHAT and CDR2 is FQNNGV. The ends lost 1 base at V and 5 bases at J; junction bases unmatched: 8. The CDR3 is 16 residues long. Written as DNA, the CDR3 is TGTGCCAGCAGCTTAGGCGGGCTAGCGGGACGGGAGACCCAGTACTTC. The encoded protein is CASSLGGLAGRETQYF.

The chain recombines TRBV30 with TRBJ2-3; D call uncertain. CDR1 and CDR2 (germline): GTSNPN, SVGIG (reference sequence). There are 14 residues in the CDR3. Trimming took off 3 bases at V and 1 base at J, with 11 bases between the two ends. The CDR3 DNA reads as TGTGCCTGGAGATCGTCTGGGGGCACAGATACGCAGTATTTT. Amino acid sequence: CAWRSSGGTDTQYF.

This chain joins TRBV4-3 and TRBJ2-6, with 7 bases fitting TRBD2. The CDR3 extends over 17 amino acids. CDR1 and CDR2 from the germline V gene are LGHNA and YSLEER. V shed 0 bases, J shed 0 bases, and the junction held 2 bases outside the gene matches. The CDR3 loop reads CASSQDGGGSGANVLTF. CDR3 bases: TGCGCCAGCAGCCAAGATGGGGGGGGCTCTGGGGCCAACGTCCTGACTTTC.

A word on this clone: The same CDR3 is also encoded by other DNA sequences in this sample. The chain recombines TRBV7-2 with TRBJ1-1, with D possibly being TRBD1 (6 bases). This CDR3 region has 14 residues. V was cut by 0 bases and J by 2 bases, with 7 bases left in between. In germline, CDR1 is SGHTA, CDR2 FQGNSA. In DNA form, the CDR3 reads TGTGCCAGCAGCTTAGCAGGGGGTAACACTGAAGCTTTCTTT. It specifies CASSLAGGNTEAFF. Looking up the rest from reference TRBV7-2 and TRBJ1-1 gives the full variable domain: GAGVSQSPSNKVTEKGKDVELRCDPISGHTALYWYRQSLGQGLEFLIYFQGNSAPDKSGLPSDRFSAERTGGSVSTLTIQRTQQEDSAVYLCASSLAGGNTEAFFGQGTRLTVV.

The DNA for the CDR3 is TGTGCCAGTAGTATAGCCGGGGGTGATTCACCCCTCCACTTT. This codes for CASSIAGGDSPLHF. The chain employs TRBV19 and TRBJ1-6; tentative D call: TRBD1 (5 bases). The CDR3 has 14 amino acids. Trimming left V 1 base short and J 8 bases short, with 9 bases between. Germline CDR1 is LNHDA and CDR2 is SQIVND (reference sequence).

This chain joins TRBV5-4 and TRBJ2-1; 14 bases agree with TRBD2. The CDR3 has 16 amino acids. V shed 1 base, J shed 8 bases, and the junction held 5 bases outside the gene matches. Germline CDR1 SGHNT, CDR2 YYREEE (reference sequence). The CDR3 DNA sequence: TGTGCCAGCAGCTTGAGGACTAGCGGGAGGAGGCATGAGCAGTTCTTC. Its protein is CASSLRTSGRRHEQFF.

The chain recombines TRBV27 with TRBJ1-4, with a tentative D call TRBD1 (5 bases). The germline V and J ends were trimmed by 7 bases and 0 bases, with 12 bases remaining between them. Germline assignment: CDR1 MNHEY and CDR2 SMNVEV (reference sequence). CDR3 length: 15 amino acids. The CDR3 coding sequence is TGTGCCAGCACCCGAACCAGGGCAACTAATGAAAAACTGTTTTTT. Translating gives CASTRTRATNEKLFF.

This clone is judged medium-sized. This chain uses TRBV27 with TRBJ2-2; TRBD2 aligns across 7 bases. Germline V gene data show CDR1 as MNHEY and CDR2 as SMNVEV (reference sequence). Trimming at V came to 2 bases and at J to 3 bases, leaving 6 bases not matched to a gene. CDR3 length: 16 residues. The CDR3 region has the DNA TGTGCCAGCAGTTTAGAGGCGGGAGTGGACACCGGGGAGCTGTTTTTT. Protein: CASSLEAGVDTGELFF.

The chain carries TRBV5-5 and TRBJ2-5; 7 nucleotides agree with TRBD1. Germline trimming cut 4 bases from V and 5 bases from J; bases unmatched to any gene: 11. This CDR3 contains 15 residues. CDR1 is SGHKS, CDR2 YYEKEE, per germline (reference sequence). CDR3 protein: CASSTETGNRETQYF. CDR3 in DNA: TGTGCCAGCAGCACTGAGACAGGGAATAGGGAGACCCAGTACTTC.

The chain recombines TRBV5-1 with TRBJ1-5; no firm D call. The CDR3 has 15 amino acids. The germline V and J ends were trimmed by 0 bases and 0 bases, with 7 bases remaining between them. From germline, CDR1 is SGHRS and CDR2 YFSETQ. The CDR3 here is CASSLASGSNQPQHF. The CDR3 DNA sequence: TGCGCCAGCAGCTTGGCCTCGGGTAGCAATCAGCCCCAGCATTTT.

This chain links TRBV7-8 with TRBJ2-1; weak D call: TRBD2 (5 bases). Per germline, CDR1 SGHVS and CDR2 FQNEAQ. The CDR3 totals 17 residues. V gave up 5 bases and J gave up 2 bases, with 19 bases separating them. The CDR3: CASSPLVGAGPYNEQFF. The CDR3 DNA reads as TGTGCCAGCAGCCCTCTGGTGGGTGCGGGCCCCTACAATGAGCAGTTCTTC.

The CDR3 nucleotides read TGTGCCACCAGTCCCGACAGGGGTGGCTATGGCTACACCTTC. Protein product: CATSPDRGGYGYTF. J is TRBJ1-2 and V is TRBV15, with 8 bases matching TRBD1. From germline, CDR1 is LNHNV and CDR2 YYDKDF (reference sequence). The CDR3 has 14 residues. The trim removed 6 bases at V and 4 bases at J, leaving 7 bases unmatched.

The J gene is TRBJ2-5, the V gene TRBV27; TRBD2 might be the D (5 bases). The CDR3 sequence is 13 residues long. Germline CDR1 and CDR2: MNHEY and SMNVEV (reference sequence). With 5 bases removed from V and 10 bases from J, the gap between germline ends came to 17 bases. CDR3 region: CASSPRPTRDQYF. The CDR3 nucleotides read TGTGCCAGCAGTCCACGACCCACCCGGGACCAGTACTTC.

J is TRBJ1-5 and V is TRBV10-3; TRBD1 matches at 8 bases. Germline CDR1 is ENHRY and CDR2 is SYGVKD. Trimming at V came to 8 bases and at J to 2 bases, leaving 5 bases not matched to a gene. The CDR3 totals 14 residues. In nucleotides, the CDR3 is TGTGCCATCGGTTTGGGACAGGGCAATCAGCCCCAGCATTTT. Translated, it gives CAIGLGQGNQPQHF.

This clone was observed a handful of times. The genes are TRBV4-1 and TRBJ2-4; D gene ambiguous. The V end was cut by 4 bases, the J end by 9 bases, with 16 bases between. There are 14 residues in the CDR3. CDR1 and CDR2 (germline): MGHRA, YSYEKL. CDR3 coding DNA: TGCGCCAGCAGCCGCGGCCAAAGTGGTGGCATTCAGTACTTC. It yields the protein CASSRGQSGGIQYF.

The chain carries TRBV19 and TRBJ2-1, with 11 bases fitting TRBD2. The CDR3 is 18 amino acids. The ends lost 9 bases at V and 2 bases at J; junction bases unmatched: 15. Germline CDR1 LNHDA, CDR2 SQIVND (reference sequence). The CDR3 spells CASSRGLADYGPYNEQFF. For the CDR3, the DNA is TGTGCCAGCTCCCGGGGACTAGCGGACTATGGCCCCTACAATGAGCAGTTCTTC.

This clone was observed a handful of times. The chain combines TRBV7-2 with TRBJ2-3, with 9 bases matching TRBD2. This CDR3 is 14 amino acids long. J was trimmed by 4 bases and V by 6 bases; bases with no gene match: 5. Germline V gene lookup returns CDR1 SGHTA and CDR2 FQGNSA. The CDR3 region is CASRSRTSADTQYF. The CDR3 DNA follows: TGTGCCAGCAGATCAAGGACTAGCGCAGATACGCAGTATTTT.

This clone came up a few times. The V gene is TRBV19, the J gene TRBJ2-7; D unclear. This CDR3 has 12 residues. The ends were cut back, 3 bases at V and 5 bases at J, with 8 bases in the middle. Looked up from germline, CDR1 is LNHDA and CDR2 is SQIVND (reference sequence). CDR3 DNA: TGTGCCAGTAGTATTGTGGCAAACGAGCAGTACTTC. Translated: CASSIVANEQYF.

The rearrangement joins TRBV6-1 to TRBJ2-5; D gene ambiguous. The J call could be wrong; TRBJ2-7 is a better fit for the DNA end. Looked up from germline, CDR1 is MNHNS and CDR2 is SASEGT. CDR3 length equals 13 residues. The CDR3 DNA is TGTGCCAGCAGTGCACCATTGGGCCTCGAGCAGTACTTC. Protein: CASSAPLGLEQYF.

This chain links TRBV7-2 with TRBJ2-7; weak D call: TRBD2 (6 bases). The CDR3 totals 14 residues. V was clipped by 1 base and J by 0 bases, with 7 bases between them. CDR1 and CDR2 from the germline V gene are SGHTA and FQGNSA. CDR3 region: CASSLGGDSYEQYF. CDR3 nucleotides: TGTGCCAGCAGCTTAGGCGGGGACTCCTACGAGCAGTACTTC.

The rearrangement uses TRBV28 and TRBJ1-1; D gene uncertain. The CDR3 is 11 amino acids. V gave up 5 bases and J gave up 9 bases, with 10 bases separating them. Germline V gives CDR1 MDHEN, CDR2 SYDVKM. The CDR3 loop reads CASSNAAKAFF. DNA for the CDR3: TGTGCCAGCAGTAACGCCGCCAAAGCTTTCTTT. Drawing the rest from reference TRBV28 and TRBJ1-1, the complete variable domain is DVKVTQSSRYLVKRTGEKVFLECVQDMDHENMFWYRQDPGLGLRLIYFSYDVKMKEKGDIPEGYSVSREKKERFSLILESASTNQTSMYLCASSNAAKAFFGQGTRLTVV.

This rearrangement joins TRBV5-5 to TRBJ2-7; D is perhaps TRBD1 or TRBD2 (6 bases each). The ends were cut back, 3 bases at V and 6 bases at J, with 10 bases in the middle. This CDR3 spans 12 amino acids. Germline assignment: CDR1 SGHKS and CDR2 YYEKEE (reference sequence). The chain's CDR3 is CASSWGAGEQYF. The CDR3 DNA is TGTGCCAGCAGCTGGGGGGCTGGCGAGCAGTACTTC.